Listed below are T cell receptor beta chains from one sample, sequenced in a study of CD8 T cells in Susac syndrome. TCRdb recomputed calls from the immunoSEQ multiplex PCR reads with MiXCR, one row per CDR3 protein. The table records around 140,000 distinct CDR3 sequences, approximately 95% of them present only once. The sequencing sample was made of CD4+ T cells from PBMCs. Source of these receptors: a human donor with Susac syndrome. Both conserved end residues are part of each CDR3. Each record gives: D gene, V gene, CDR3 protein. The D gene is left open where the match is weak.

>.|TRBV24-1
CATSDFVNEQFF
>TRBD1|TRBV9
CASSATQGGTEAFF
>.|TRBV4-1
CASSQDRDSKEFF
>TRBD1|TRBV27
CASTTGGDGYTF
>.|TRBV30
CAWRGALNTEAFF
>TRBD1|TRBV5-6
CASSETGDEKLFF
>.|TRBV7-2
CASSPAISTYNEQFF
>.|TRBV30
CAWTGATYEQYF
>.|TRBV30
CAWIQTDTQYF
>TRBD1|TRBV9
CASSAAGQPRQPQHF
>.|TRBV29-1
CSVTGGAETQYF
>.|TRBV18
CASSPRTSHEQYF
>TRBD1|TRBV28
CASSSAGTGMGTQYF
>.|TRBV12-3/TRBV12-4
CASSLRARKLAKNIQYF
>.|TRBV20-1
CSAPGGIGTGELFF
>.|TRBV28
CASKNSGSYEQYF
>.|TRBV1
CTSSSYRSGSTDTQYF
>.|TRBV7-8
CASSLAMSASGEQYF
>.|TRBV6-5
CASVVGIEAFF
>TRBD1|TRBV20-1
CSARAAGGETYNSPLHF
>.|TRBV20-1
CSARPGGLTPLHF
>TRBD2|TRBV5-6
CASSYASGMYNEQFF
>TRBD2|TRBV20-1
CSARDYRSGEGIQNIQYF
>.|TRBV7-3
CASSPSTRRDTQYF
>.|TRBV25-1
CASSYTGGNTEAFF
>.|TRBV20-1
CSARDRRMTQYF
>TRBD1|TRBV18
CASSLGSGTGNPPYF
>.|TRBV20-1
CSAGRARTDTQYF
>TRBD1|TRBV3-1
CASSGPWDSPGETQYF
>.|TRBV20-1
CSARAGGTDTQYF
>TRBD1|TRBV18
CASSPGQGGSGELFF
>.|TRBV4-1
CASSQDLRNIQYF
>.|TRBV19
CASRVLREANTGELFF
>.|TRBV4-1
CASSQDGKQETQYF
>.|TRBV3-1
CASSLGSEAFF
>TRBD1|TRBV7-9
CASSLDRGSNGYTF
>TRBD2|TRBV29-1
CSVEGTSGTNTGELFF
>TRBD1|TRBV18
CASSPMSGQFTEAFF
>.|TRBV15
CATSRDPKQGRETQYF
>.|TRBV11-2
CASSLGHIGLPSTDTQYF
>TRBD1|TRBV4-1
CASSLNRGNTEAFF
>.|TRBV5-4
CASQTGGGPGGVQETQYF
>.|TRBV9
CARAVNRRYEQYF
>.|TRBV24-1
CATSGTGVSYNEQFF
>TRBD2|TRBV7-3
CASSLIGLAGAGNEQFF
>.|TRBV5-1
CASSFARGEPWNEQFF
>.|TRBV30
CAWSVTPFQETQYF
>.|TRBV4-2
CASSQDRLSVEQYF
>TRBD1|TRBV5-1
CASSLDGRGLVIQYF
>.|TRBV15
CATSRDRRPGKRTEAFF
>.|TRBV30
CAWGSQYSNQPQHF
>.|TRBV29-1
CSVRVYEQFF
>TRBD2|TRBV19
CASSPRTSGRALGSYEQYF
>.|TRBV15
CATSRRSGAGETQYF
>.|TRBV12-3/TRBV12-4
CASSFWSYEQYF
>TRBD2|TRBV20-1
CSITSGGPSYNEQFF